This is a list of T cell receptor beta chains from one sample in a study of naive and memory T cell subsets. TCRdb re-called the 5' RACE reads with MiXCR, one entry per CDR3 protein. The table lists 58,000 or so distinct CDR3 sequences, less than 10% of them singletons. These receptors were obtained from a female donor in good health. Each CDR3 is given with its conserved first and last residue. Fields, in order: J gene, D gene, V gene, clone size, CDR3 protein, CDR3 DNA. D genes are given only for firm matches. Clone size is shown for a subset of rows, as once, few, many or a class of expanded clone.

j_gene: TRBJ1-1
d_gene: TRBD1
v_gene: TRBV29-1
abundance: many
CDR3aa: CSASDREEAFF
CDR3nt: TGCAGCGCCTCGGACAGGGAAGAAGCTTTCTTT

j_gene: TRBJ1-2
d_gene: TRBD1
v_gene: TRBV3-1
abundance: .
CDR3aa: CASSRRDRGITNYGYTF
CDR3nt: TGTGCCAGCAGCCGGCGGGACAGGGGGATAACTAACTATGGCTACACCTTC

j_gene: TRBJ2-3
d_gene: .
v_gene: TRBV7-2
abundance: few
CDR3aa: CASSSLAADTQYF
CDR3nt: TGTGCCAGCAGCTCACTCGCAGCAGATACGCAGTATTTT

j_gene: TRBJ2-7
d_gene: .
v_gene: TRBV7-2
abundance: many
CDR3aa: CASSRQVPYEQYF
CDR3nt: TGTGCCAGCAGCAGACAGGTCCCCTACGAGCAGTACTTC

j_gene: TRBJ1-2
d_gene: .
v_gene: TRBV29-1
abundance: few
CDR3aa: CTILHGLNYGYTF
CDR3nt: TGCACGATACTTCACGGGCTCAACTATGGCTACACCTTC

j_gene: TRBJ1-1
d_gene: TRBD1
v_gene: TRBV12-3/TRBV12-4
abundance: .
CDR3aa: CASSLQGAAFF
CDR3nt: TGTGCCAGCAGTTTACAGGGGGCGGCTTTCTTT

j_gene: TRBJ2-6
d_gene: .
v_gene: TRBV2
abundance: .
CDR3aa: CASRRAGGANVLTF
CDR3nt: TGTGCCAGCAGACGGGCCGGTGGGGCCAACGTCCTGACTTTC

j_gene: TRBJ1-1
d_gene: .
v_gene: TRBV6-2/TRBV6-3
abundance: .
CDR3aa: CASSYSVRVEAFF
CDR3nt: TGTGCCAGCAGTTACTCTGTCCGGGTTGAAGCTTTCTTT

j_gene: TRBJ2-1
d_gene: .
v_gene: TRBV11-1
abundance: few
CDR3aa: CASSLSEGSYNEQFF
CDR3nt: TGTGCCAGCAGCTTATCGGAGGGCTCCTACAATGAGCAGTTCTTC

j_gene: TRBJ2-1
d_gene: .
v_gene: TRBV4-2
abundance: .
CDR3aa: CASSQATGEGEQFF
CDR3nt: TGTGCCAGCAGCCAAGCGACAGGGGAGGGTGAGCAGTTCTTC

j_gene: TRBJ1-4
d_gene: .
v_gene: TRBV20-1
abundance: many
CDR3aa: CSASDRLGEKLFF
CDR3nt: TGCAGTGCTAGTGACAGGCTCGGTGAAAAACTGTTTTTT

j_gene: TRBJ2-5
d_gene: TRBD1
v_gene: TRBV5-1
abundance: .
CDR3aa: CASSYGTGGKETQYF
CDR3nt: TGCGCCAGCAGCTACGGGACAGGGGGTAAAGAGACCCAGTACTTC

j_gene: TRBJ1-2
d_gene: TRBD1
v_gene: TRBV20-1
abundance: many
CDR3aa: CSARHPQGAYNYGYTF
CDR3nt: TGCAGTGCTAGACACCCTCAGGGGGCTTACAACTATGGCTACACCTTC

j_gene: TRBJ2-2
d_gene: .
v_gene: TRBV6-6
abundance: many
CDR3aa: CASSLLGGQVTGELFF
CDR3nt: TGTGCCAGCAGTCTCTTGGGGGGGCAAGTCACCGGGGAGCTGTTTTTT

j_gene: TRBJ2-5
d_gene: .
v_gene: TRBV7-2
abundance: few
CDR3aa: CASSRGSQGETQYF
CDR3nt: TGTGCCAGCAGCCGGGGATCGCAGGGGGAGACCCAGTACTTC

j_gene: TRBJ2-5
d_gene: .
v_gene: TRBV29-1
abundance: few
CDR3aa: CSVSRGRTETQYF
CDR3nt: TGCAGCGTTTCCCGGGGTCGGACAGAGACCCAGTACTTC

j_gene: TRBJ1-1
d_gene: .
v_gene: TRBV20-1
abundance: many
CDR3aa: CSDDSEAFF
CDR3nt: TGCAGTGATGACTCTGAAGCTTTCTTT

j_gene: TRBJ1-1
d_gene: .
v_gene: TRBV20-1
abundance: few
CDR3aa: CSANALGNTEAFF
CDR3nt: TGCAGTGCTAACGCATTAGGTAACACTGAAGCTTTCTTT